The 5 T cell receptor beta chains below all came from one sample that was sequenced in a study of vaccination and CD4 T cells after COVID-19. Sequenced with the Oncomine TCR Beta short-read assay was DNA taken from cultured CD4+ T cells. TCRdb independently ran MiXCR on the PCR reads; one entry per CDR3 protein. The sample has some 10,000 distinct CDR3 sequences, 60% to 75% seen once. Their antigens remain unidentified. Indicated treatment: roughly 11-day PBMC culture with coronavirus spike peptide pools or control peptides (ViraFEST assay). The sample was CD4+ T cells from blood, cultured in vitro. The source of these receptors is a human donor who had recovered from COVID-19.

This clonotype was counted only a few times. V is TRBV7-2 and J is TRBJ2-2, with a weak D call TRBD1 (5 bases). The CDR3 extends over 15 amino acids. Per germline, CDR1 SGHTA and CDR2 FQGNSA. V dropped 5 bases and J dropped 6 bases, with 16 bases sitting between them. CDR3 coding DNA: TGTGCCAGCAGCCCTGGACAACTAAAGGCCGGGGAGCTGTTTTTT. This encodes CASSPGQLKAGELFF. Filled out from reference TRBV7-2 and TRBJ2-2, the complete variable domain reads GAGVSQSPSNKVTEKGKDVELRCDPISGHTALYWYRQSLGQGLEFLIYFQGNSAPDKSGLPSDRFSAERTGGSVSTLTIQRTQQEDSAVYLCASSPGQLKAGELFFGEGSRLTVL.

This clonotype was seen only a few times. The J gene is TRBJ1-6, the V gene TRBV20-1; D might be TRBD1 (5 bases). The CDR3 is made up of 14 amino acids. Germline CDR1 is DFQATT and CDR2 is SNEGSKA (reference sequence). Trimming took off 0 bases at V and 8 bases at J, with 11 bases between the two ends. CDR3 sequence: CSAREGREHSPLHF. CDR3 sequence (DNA): TGCAGTGCTAGAGAGGGCAGGGAGCATTCACCCCTCCACTTT.

The rearrangement joins TRBV14 to TRBJ2-5; D is unclear. The CDR3 consists of 17 residues. Germline CDR1 and CDR2: SGHDN and FVKESK. V dropped 2 bases and J dropped 1 base, with 17 bases sitting between them. CDR3 residues: CASSQRLAFSVQETQYF. In DNA form, the CDR3 reads TGTGCCAGCAGCCAAAGGTTGGCTTTCTCGGTCCAAGAGACCCAGTACTTC.

The V gene is TRBV6-1, the J gene TRBJ2-1, with D unresolved. The ends were cut back, 2 bases at V and 3 bases at J, with 5 bases in the middle. The CDR3 spans 13 residues. In germline, CDR1 is MNHNS, CDR2 SASEGT. CDR3 amino acids: CASSERLYNEQFF. The CDR3 nucleotides read TGTGCCAGCAGTGAACGTCTCTACAATGAGCAGTTCTTC.

The rearrangement uses TRBV12-3 or TRBV12-4 and TRBJ1-5; unclear D gene. The ends were cut back, 5 bases at V and 3 bases at J, with 11 bases in the middle. The CDR3 covers 14 residues. Here the CDR3 reads CASSRRRSNQPQHF. The DNA of the CDR3 is TGTGCCAGCAGTCGGCGGAGGTCCAATCAGCCCCAGCATTTT.